A single sample is the source of the 23 T cell receptor beta chains below, sequenced in a study of Graves' ophthalmopathy and Graves' hyperthyroidism. Researchers took RNA transcripts and amplified TCR beta CDR3 regions from them. RT-PCR was first run with HTBI primers, then multiplex PCR in a second round. MiXCR, applied by TCRdb to the multiplex PCR reads, yields one record per CDR3 protein. The sample consists of about 410,000 distinct CDR3 sequences, around 18% of them appearing once. Sample: peripheral blood. The source is a woman under 30 with Graves' ophthalmopathy.

This clonotype was counted ten times or more. The rearrangement links TRBV7-9 to TRBJ1-6, with no clear D. Trimming removed 1 base from V and 8 bases from J, with 12 bases in between. CDR1 and CDR2 (germline): SEHNR, FQNEAQ (reference sequence). The CDR3 totals 15 residues. The CDR3 loop is CASSLDLNPDSPLHF. DNA of the CDR3: TGTGCCAGCAGCTTAGATCTTAACCCCGATTCACCCCTCCACTTT.

In its sample, this clonotype was seen many times. The gene calls are TRBV20-1 and TRBJ1-2, with 8 bases matching TRBD1. Germline V CDR1 and CDR2: DFQATT, SNEGSKA (reference sequence). The CDR3 is 13 residues long. V lost 6 bases, J lost 3 bases, and 6 bases stayed unmatched. The CDR3 bases are TGCAGTGCAAGACACAGGGGGGACTATGGCTACACCTTC. Protein: CSARHRGDYGYTF.

CDR3 DNA sequence: TGCAGTGCTAGAAGGACAGGGGGCGAGAATTCACCCCTCCACTTT. Translating it yields CSARRTGGENSPLHF. V usage is TRBV20-1 and J usage is TRBJ1-6, with 11 bases identical to TRBD1. CDR3 size: 15 residues. CDR1 DFQATT and CDR2 SNEGSKA come from the germline V gene (reference sequence). The V and J ends lost 2 bases and 7 bases, in that order; junction bases with no gene match: 4.

This clonotype was seen at least ten times. The V and J genes are TRBV18 and TRBJ1-1; D might be TRBD1 (5 bases). With 6 bases removed from V and 1 base from J, the gap between germline ends came to 12 bases. This CDR3 has 14 amino acids. Germline V CDR1 and CDR2: KGHSH, LQKENI. The CDR3 sequence: CASSGGAGNTEAFF. DNA of the CDR3: TGTGCCAGCTCGGGCGGGGCTGGGAACACTGAAGCTTTCTTT.

At least ten counts were recorded for this clonotype. This sequence joins TRBV11-2 and TRBJ2-7; D remains ambiguous. V was clipped by 5 bases and J by 6 bases, with 14 bases between them. Germline-derived CDR1 and CDR2 are SGHAT and FQNNGV. The CDR3 runs to 13 residues. The CDR3: CASSHLERAEQYF. CDR3 DNA: TGTGCCAGCAGCCACCTCGAACGGGCCGAGCAGTACTTC.

In its sample, this clonotype was seen many times. V usage is TRBV13 and J usage is TRBJ2-7, with D possibly TRBD2 on 5 matching bases. The CDR3 runs to 16 residues. Germline CDR1 and CDR2: PRHDT and FYEKMQ (reference sequence). V shed 0 bases and J shed 6 bases, with 18 bases lying between them. The CDR3 nucleotides are TGTGCCAGCAGCTTAGGCTCGAGGAGGACCCCTCTCGAGCAGTACTTC. As protein: CASSLGSRRTPLEQYF.

This clonotype was detected ten times or more. The V and J genes are TRBV6-1 and TRBJ2-7; the match to TRBD1 covers 9 bases. Germline loops: CDR1 MNHNS, CDR2 SASEGT. The CDR3 has 12 residues. The ends lost 7 bases at V and 8 bases at J; junction bases unmatched: 6. CDR3 nucleotide sequence: TGTGCCAGCACCCCCGGACAGGGGAAGCAGTACTTC. Encoded protein: CASTPGQGKQYF.

The CDR3 bases are TGTGCCAGCAGTTTCGGGCCTGGGGACCAGCCCCAGCATTTT. This translates into CASSFGPGDQPQHF. The chain joins TRBV12-3 or TRBV12-4 to TRBJ1-5, with D tentatively TRBD1 (5 bases). Between the trimmed V and J ends, which lost 3 bases and 7 bases, there was a span of 13 bases. The CDR3 runs to 14 residues.

V gene TRBV27 combines with J gene TRBJ2-2; D is possibly TRBD2 (6 bases). The V end was cut by 5 bases, the J end by 7 bases, with 17 bases between. The length of the CDR3 is 15 residues. Germline CDR1 and CDR2: MNHEY and SMNVEV (reference sequence). CDR3 in DNA: TGTGCCAGCAGTCCAGCTCTAGCGACGGGCGGGGAGCTGTTTTTT. Its protein product is CASSPALATGGELFF.

The genes are TRBV7-8 and TRBJ2-7; TRBD1 agrees at 9 bases. Losses at the gene ends were 4 bases for V and 2 bases for J; bases not matched to a gene: 6. Germline assignment: CDR1 SGHVS and CDR2 FQNEAQ. The CDR3 has 15 residues. CDR3 nucleotides: TGTGCCAGCAGCTCCAGATGGACAGGGGCCTACGAGCAGTACTTC. Protein: CASSSRWTGAYEQYF.

This clonotype appeared a single time. The chain uses TRBV12-3 or TRBV12-4 and TRBJ2-5, with a possible D match to TRBD1 (6 bases). Deletions cut 6 bases from V and 6 bases from J, with 11 bases between. This CDR3 contains 12 residues. CDR3 residues: CASSRGGQTQYF. The DNA of the CDR3 is TGTGCCAGCAGCCGAGGGGGACAGACCCAGTACTTC.

This clonotype was detected many times. The chain uses TRBV6-2 or TRBV6-3 and TRBJ1-5; D call uncertain. Germline V gene sequence: CDR1 MNHEY, CDR2 SVGEGT. The CDR3 runs 15 residues. The V end lost 2 bases, the J end lost 1 base, and 9 bases lay between the germline ends. The CDR3 nucleotides are TGTGCCAGCAGTTACCCGGGGTTGAGCAATCAGCCCCAGCATTTT. Its protein product is CASSYPGLSNQPQHF.

The chain joins TRBV19 to TRBJ2-7; 8 positions agree with TRBD1. Germline V CDR1 and CDR2: LNHDA, SQIVND (reference sequence). CDR3 length: 14 amino acids. After removal of 3 bases from V and 5 bases from J, the junction contained 6 bases not matched to a gene. DNA of the CDR3: TGTGCCAGTAGTATCACGACAGGGGCGAACGAGCAGTACTTC. Its protein is CASSITTGANEQYF.

The chain joins TRBV18 to TRBJ1-1; weak D call: TRBD1 (5 bases). Between the trimmed V and J ends, which lost 6 bases and 8 bases, there was a span of 25 bases. The germline V gene encodes CDR1 KGHSH and CDR2 LQKENI. This CDR3 comprises 16 residues. The CDR3 reads CASSPTATATIREAFF. CDR3 nucleotide sequence: TGTGCCAGCTCCCCGACCGCGACAGCCACGATTAGGGAAGCTTTCTTT.

The chain has TRBV19 and TRBJ1-6; D uncertain. The germline V gene encodes CDR1 LNHDA and CDR2 SQIVND (reference sequence). V lost 7 bases, J lost 0 bases, and 13 bases lay in between. CDR3 length: 16 residues. The chain's CDR3 is CASTTFYGSYNSPLHF. The CDR3 region has the DNA TGTGCCAGTACCACGTTTTACGGCTCCTATAATTCACCCCTCCACTTT.

The V and J genes are TRBV11-2 and TRBJ2-3; 13 nucleotides align to TRBD2. The germline V gene encodes CDR1 SGHAT and CDR2 FQNNGV. The CDR3 is 16 residues long. After removal of 5 bases from V and 5 bases from J, the junction contained 7 bases not matched to a gene. CDR3: CASSKGLAGARDTQYF. The CDR3 DNA sequence: TGTGCCAGCAGCAAAGGACTAGCGGGGGCTAGAGATACGCAGTATTTT.

This clonotype came up many times. The genes are TRBV27 and TRBJ1-5; D uncertain. Trimming took 5 bases from V and 1 from J, leaving 6 bases between them. Germline V CDR1 and CDR2: MNHEY, SMNVEV (reference sequence). CDR3 size: 13 residues. CDR3 DNA: TGTGCCAGCAGTCCACTAAGCAATCAGCCCCAGCATTTT. It encodes CASSPLSNQPQHF.

This clonotype was detected many times. As DNA, the CDR3 is TGTGCCAGCAGTTTACGTGGACAGATCTATGGCTACACCTTC. Amino acid sequence: CASSLRGQIYGYTF. The chain has TRBV28 and TRBJ1-2; weak D call: TRBD1 (6 bases). The CDR3 totals 14 residues. The germline V gene has CDR1 MDHEN and CDR2 SYDVKM. V shed 2 bases and J shed 4 bases, with 11 bases lying between them.

This clonotype was found a few times. The chain is built from TRBV2 and TRBJ1-1, with 7 bases that match TRBD1. CDR3 size: 15 residues. CDR1 is SNHLY and CDR2 is FYNNEI in the germline V gene. V trimming: 3 bases; J trimming: 4 bases; junction bases outside the gene matches: 8. In nucleotides, the CDR3 is TGTGCCAGCAGTGACCGACAGGGTGGAGGCACTGAAGCTTTCTTT. As protein: CASSDRQGGGTEAFF.

This clonotype was seen at least ten times. The CDR3 spells CASSQAYRGNSGNTIYF. In nucleotides, the CDR3 is TGCGCCAGCAGCCAAGCCTACAGGGGAAACTCTGGAAACACCATATATTTT. The genes are TRBV4-1 and TRBJ1-3; 7 bases fit TRBD1. The CDR3 is 17 residues long. Germline CDR1 is MGHRA and CDR2 is YSYEKL. J gave up 0 bases and V 1 base, and 6 bases lay outside the gene matches.

This clonotype was counted at least ten times. The chain has TRBV15 and TRBJ1-1; D perhaps matches TRBD1 (5 bases). Germline CDR1 is LNHNV and CDR2 is YYDKDF (reference sequence). The CDR3 is 16 residues long. V was shortened by 1 base and J by 5 bases, with 17 bases between the two germline ends. The CDR3 DNA reads TGTGCCACCAGCAGAGGATTTATAGGGGAGGGGACTGAAGCTTTCTTT. It is translated as CATSRGFIGEGTEAFF.

This clonotype was recorded at least ten times. V is TRBV6-4 and J is TRBJ1-1; D is perhaps TRBD1 (5 bases). V shed 4 bases and J shed 12 bases, with 18 bases lying between them. The CDR3 covers 13 residues. CDR1 is MRHNA and CDR2 is SNTAGT in the germline V gene. CDR3 DNA sequence: TGTGCCAGCAGTGCCTCTCCAAGACAGAAAACTTTCTTT. Encoded protein: CASSASPRQKTFF.

This clonotype was counted at least ten times. The gene calls are TRBV27 and TRBJ2-7, with 14 positions matching TRBD2. This CDR3 is built from 19 residues. The germline gives CDR1 MNHEY, CDR2 SMNVEV (reference sequence). V lost 3 bases, J lost 3 bases, and 13 bases stayed unmatched. The CDR3 region has the DNA TGTGCCAGCAGTTTTCGGGGACTAGCGGGAGATAGAATGGGCTACGAGCAGTACTTC. Translation gives CASSFRGLAGDRMGYEQYF.